The source of this TCR beta chain is a study of T cells after yellow fever vaccination. Looking at the study overall: Low-cell-number fractions underwent preparation using SMART-Seq v4 Ultra Low Input. Points from the study as a whole: A faster peak, day 5 versus 15, was reached by the weaker secondary response.

As concerns this clonotype: Antigen: not known.

One entry per CDR3 protein, called by TCRdb with MiXCR from the 5' RACE reads. This table holds more than 300,000 distinct CDR3 sequences, around 6.8% found once. The material was PBMCs, obtained roughly 46 days after the first yellow fever vaccination. The origin of this receptor is a man aged 18 to 30 who received the YFV17D yellow fever vaccine.

The DNA of the CDR3 is TGTGCCAGTTCGACAGGGGGGAGTTTTGGGCAGTTCTTC. This sequence encodes CASSTGGSFGQFF. This chain joins TRBV2 and TRBJ2-1; TRBD1 matches at 9 bases. CDR1 SNHLY and CDR2 FYNNEI come from the germline V gene. This CDR3 comprises 13 residues. V was pared by 9 bases and J by 12 bases, with 12 bases of the junction left unmatched.